The rows below give T cell receptor beta chains drawn from one sample of a study of T cell repertoires in cytomegalovirus infection. TCRdb ran MiXCR on the reads and lists one entry per CDR3 protein. The sample lists over 100,000 distinct CDR3 sequences; approximately 15% were seen once. The source material was PBMCs. These receptors came from a human donor in good health (CMV status not recorded). Some clones in this sample may be carry-over from other donors' samples. Each CDR3 is given with its conserved first and last residue. Each record gives: CDR3 protein, CDR3 DNA, clone size, D gene, V gene, J gene. D genes are given only for firm matches. Clone size appears in some rows only: once, few, many, or a class for an expanded clone.

CSARWQGAYEQYF	TGCAGTGCTAGATGGCAGGGCGCCTACGAGCAGTACTTC	-	-	TRBV20-1	TRBJ2-7
CASSLRQVTGHNSPLHF	TGTGCCAGCAGTTTAAGGCAGGTGACAGGTCATAATTCACCCCTCCACTTT	many	-	TRBV27	TRBJ1-6
CASSATSGSNTGELFF	TGTGCCAGCAGCGCAACTAGTGGATCGAACACCGGGGAGCTGTTTTTT	-	-	TRBV7-3	TRBJ2-2
CSASPLRSGPGELFF	TGCAGTGCTAGCCCCCTTCGCTCGGGGCCCGGGGAGCTGTTTTTT	-	-	TRBV20-1	TRBJ2-2
CATWGDRANEQFF	TGTGCCACCTGGGGGGACCGGGCAAATGAGCAGTTCTTC	few	-	TRBV6-1	TRBJ2-1
CASSQGLRQVGYGYTF	TGCGCCAGCAGCCAAGGCTTAAGACAGGTGGGCTATGGCTACACCTTC	-	-	TRBV4-3	TRBJ1-2
CASSRQGSEQYF	TGTGCCAGCAGCCGACAGGGGTCCGAGCAGTACTTC	-	TRBD1	TRBV5-4	TRBJ2-7
CASSPRRGETEAFF	TGTGCCAGCAGTCCTCGCAGGGGTGAAACTGAAGCTTTCTTT	-	-	TRBV7-8	TRBJ1-1
CASTAPGLLQGYTF	TGTGCCAGCACCGCCCCGGGCCTATTGCAAGGCTACACCTTC	many	-	TRBV11-1	TRBJ1-2
CASSTTSGALVEQFF	TGTGCCAGTAGTACGACTAGCGGGGCCTTGGTGGAGCAGTTCTTC	few	TRBD2	TRBV19	TRBJ2-1
CASSLSDANTGELFF	TGTGCCAGCAGTTTATCTGACGCGAACACCGGGGAGCTGTTTTTT	many	-	TRBV12-3/TRBV12-4	TRBJ2-2
CASSFPSGQTLSYNEQFF	TGTGCCAGCAGCTTCCCCAGTGGACAGACTCTCTCCTACAATGAGCAGTTCTTC	many	-	TRBV7-6	TRBJ2-1
CSASPSTVSSYNSPLHF	TGCAGTGCTAGTCCTTCGACAGTAAGCTCCTATAATTCACCCCTCCACTTT	few	-	TRBV20-1	TRBJ1-6
CASRFRREKENNEQFF	TGTGCCAGCAGGTTCCGGAGGGAGAAAGAGAACAATGAGCAGTTCTTC	many	-	TRBV5-4	TRBJ2-1
CSARDRLAEAFF	TGCAGTGCTAGAGATCGGCTCGCTGAAGCTTTCTTT	-	-	TRBV20-1	TRBJ1-1
CSAPSYLAGDETQYF	TGCAGTGCTCCGTCTTATCTAGCGGGGGATGAGACCCAGTACTTC	few	TRBD2	TRBV20-1	TRBJ2-5
CAISQAGFGYTF	TGTGCCATATCTCAAGCAGGGTTCGGCTACACCTTC	many	-	TRBV6-1	TRBJ1-2
CSARPGHKVEGYTF	TGCAGTGCTAGACCGGGACATAAAGTCGAGGGCTACACCTTC	many	-	TRBV20-1	TRBJ1-2
CASSRRLEPQHF	TGTGCCAGCAGCCGGCGCTTAGAGCCCCAGCATTTT	few	-	TRBV7-8	TRBJ1-5
CASSVGTATNEKLFF	TGTGCCAGCAGCGTAGGAACCGCAACTAATGAAAAACTGTTTTTT	many	-	TRBV7-8	TRBJ1-4
CASGQREETQYF	TGTGCCAGCGGACAGCGAGAAGAGACCCAGTACTTC	few	-	TRBV27	TRBJ2-5
CASSEEWYRSNSPLHF	TGTGCCAGCAGTGAAGAATGGTACAGGTCAAATTCACCCCTCCACTTT	-	-	TRBV6-5	TRBJ1-6
CASTGDRKNTEAFF	TGTGCCAGTACGGGAGACAGGAAAAACACTGAAGCTTTCTTT	few	-	TRBV19	TRBJ1-1
CASSSRRGTLNTEAFF	TGTGCCAGCAGTTCCCGCAGGGGGACCTTGAACACTGAAGCTTTCTTT	-	TRBD1	TRBV6-5	TRBJ1-1
CSAQTGEQPQHF	TGCAGTGCTCAGACAGGGGAACAGCCCCAGCATTTT	-	TRBD1	TRBV20-1	TRBJ1-5
CAWSTFTDTQYF	TGTGCCTGGAGTACCTTCACAGATACGCAGTATTTT	-	-	TRBV30	TRBJ2-3
CASSYRGGGLGEAFF	TGTGCCAGCAGTTACCGCGGGGGGGGCCTAGGGGAAGCTTTCTTT	many	-	TRBV12-3/TRBV12-4	TRBJ1-1
CASSHGGAQETQYF	TGTGCCAGCAGCCACGGGGGAGCGCAAGAGACCCAGTACTTC	many	-	TRBV7-2	TRBJ2-5